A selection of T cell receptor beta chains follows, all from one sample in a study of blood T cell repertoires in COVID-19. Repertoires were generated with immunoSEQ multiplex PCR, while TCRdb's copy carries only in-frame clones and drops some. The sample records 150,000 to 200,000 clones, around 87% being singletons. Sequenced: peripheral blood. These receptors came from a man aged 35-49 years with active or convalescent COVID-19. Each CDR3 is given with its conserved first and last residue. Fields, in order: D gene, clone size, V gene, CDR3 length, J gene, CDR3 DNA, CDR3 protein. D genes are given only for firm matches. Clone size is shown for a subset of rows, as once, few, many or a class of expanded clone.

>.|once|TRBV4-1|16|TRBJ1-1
TGCGCCAGCAGCCAAGTGTCGGGGTTTGGGGACACTGAAGCTTTCTTT
CASSQVSGFGDTEAFF
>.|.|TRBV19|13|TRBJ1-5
TGTGCCAGCCGCGCCCAGGGAGGTCAGCCCCAGCATTTT
CASRAQGGQPQHF
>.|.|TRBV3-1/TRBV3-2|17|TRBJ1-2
TGTGCCAGCAGCCAAGGGGTTTCGGTGGGAGCGAAGGGCGGCTACACCTTC
CASSQGVSVGAKGGYTF
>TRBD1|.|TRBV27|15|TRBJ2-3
TGTGCCAGCAAAAATTTGGGACAGCTCACAGATACGCAGTATTTT
CASKNLGQLTDTQYF
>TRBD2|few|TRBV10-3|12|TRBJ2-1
TGTGCCATCAGTCGGGGGGACAATGAGCAGTTCTTC
CAISRGDNEQFF
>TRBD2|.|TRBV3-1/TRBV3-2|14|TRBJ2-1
TGTGCCAGCAGCCAAGGACTAGCTTACAATGAGCAGTTCTTC
CASSQGLAYNEQFF
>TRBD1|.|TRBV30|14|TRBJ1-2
TGTGCCTGGAGTCACCTGGGACAGGGGCTCCGCTACACCTTC
CAWSHLGQGLRYTF
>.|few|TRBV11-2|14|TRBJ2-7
TGTGCCAGCAGCTTAGAAGCGAGCTCCTACGAGCAGTACTTC
CASSLEASSYEQYF
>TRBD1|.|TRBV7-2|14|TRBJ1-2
TGTGCCAGCAGCCCGGACAGGGCCGGCTATGGCTACACCTTC
CASSPDRAGYGYTF
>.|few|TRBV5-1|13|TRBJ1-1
TGCGCCAGCAGCCCAAATTTCTCAGGTGAAGCTTTCTTT
CASSPNFSGEAFF
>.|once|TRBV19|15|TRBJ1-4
TGTGCCAGTAGTATAATAACAGGTCGTAATGAAAAACTGTTTTTT
CASSIITGRNEKLFF
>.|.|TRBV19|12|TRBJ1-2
TGTGCCAGTAGTAGACAGGCCTATGGCTACACCTTC
CASSRQAYGYTF
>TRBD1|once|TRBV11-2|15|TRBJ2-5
TGTGCCAGCAGCTCGATACAGGGGCGCCAAGAGACCCAGTACTTC
CASSSIQGRQETQYF
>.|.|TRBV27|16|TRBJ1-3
TGTGCCAGCAGTTTTAACAGTAGACCCCCTGGAAACACCATATATTTT
CASSFNSRPPGNTIYF
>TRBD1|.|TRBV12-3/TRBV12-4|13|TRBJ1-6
TGTGCCAGCAGTAACAGGGGTGGTTCACCCCTCCACTTT
CASSNRGGSPLHF
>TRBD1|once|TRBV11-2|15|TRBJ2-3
TGTGCCAGCAGCTCACGGGGACAGGGGGCAGATACGCAGTATTTT
CASSSRGQGADTQYF
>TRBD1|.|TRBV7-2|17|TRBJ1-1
TGTGCCAGCAGCCCGCGGCCGGGGACAGGGATGAACACTGAAGCTTTCTTT
CASSPRPGTGMNTEAFF
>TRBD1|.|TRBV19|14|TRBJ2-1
TGTGCCAGTGTCCCGGGACAGGGAAGCGGTGAGCAGTTCTTC
CASVPGQGSGEQFF
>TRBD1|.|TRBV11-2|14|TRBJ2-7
TGTGCCAGCAGCTTCCCAGGGGGCGAATACGAGCAGTACTTC
CASSFPGGEYEQYF
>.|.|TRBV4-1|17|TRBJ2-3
TGCGCCAGCAGCCAAGAAGCCCCAGCGGCTCGCACAGATACGCAGTATTTT
CASSQEAPAARTDTQYF
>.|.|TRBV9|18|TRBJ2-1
TGTGCCAGCAGCGTAGCCCCAGGGGGGGGGAGCGGGGGCCATGAGCAGTTCTTC
CASSVAPGGGSGGHEQFF
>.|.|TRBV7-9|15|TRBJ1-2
TGTGCCAGCAGCTTAGGTCAGGGGCGTAACTATGGCTACACCTTC
CASSLGQGRNYGYTF
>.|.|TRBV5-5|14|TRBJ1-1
TGTGCCAGCAGCTGGGGACGGGGGATTGGGGAAGCTTTCTTT
CASSWGRGIGEAFF
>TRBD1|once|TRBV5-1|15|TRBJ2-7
TGCGCCAGCAGCTTGGTGGCAGGGGGCGTGGGCGAGCAGTACTTC
CASSLVAGGVGEQYF
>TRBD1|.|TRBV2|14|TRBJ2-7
TGTGCCAGCAGCGAAGACAGGGGAAGCTACGAGCAGTACTTC
CASSEDRGSYEQYF
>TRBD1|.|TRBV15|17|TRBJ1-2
TGTGCCACCAGCAGAGGTACCGGGACAGGGGTGAACTATGGCTACACCTTC
CATSRGTGTGVNYGYTF
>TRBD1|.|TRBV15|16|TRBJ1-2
TGTGCCACCAGCAGAGTTAACGGGGACAGGGGGCTTGGCTACACCTTC
CATSRVNGDRGLGYTF
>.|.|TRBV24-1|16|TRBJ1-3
TGTGCCACCAGTGACCTAGGGAGACTCTCTGGAAACACCATATATTTT
CATSDLGRLSGNTIYF
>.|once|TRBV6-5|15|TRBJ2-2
TGTGCCAGCAGTCCGTCTAGTCGGGGGGCCCTTTGGCTGTTTTTT
CASSPSSRGALWLFF
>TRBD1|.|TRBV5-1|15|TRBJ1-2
TGCGCCAGCAGCCCAACGACAGGGTCAAACTATGGCTACACCTTC
CASSPTTGSNYGYTF
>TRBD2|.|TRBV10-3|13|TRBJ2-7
TGTGCCATCAGTGAGGCTAGCGGCTACGAGCAGTACTTC
CAISEASGYEQYF
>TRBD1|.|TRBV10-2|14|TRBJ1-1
TGCGCCAGCAGTGGCGGACAGGGAGGCACTGAAGCTTTCTTT
CASSGGQGGTEAFF
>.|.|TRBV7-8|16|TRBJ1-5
TGTGCCAGCAGCTTGAACCCCGGACAGACCAATCAGCCCCAGCATTTT
CASSLNPGQTNQPQHF
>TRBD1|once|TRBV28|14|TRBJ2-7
TGTGCCAGCAGCCAGGGACAGGGGGCTGAGGGGCAGTACTTC
CASSQGQGAEGQYF
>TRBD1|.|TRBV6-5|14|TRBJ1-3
TGTGCCAGCAGCGACAGGGGATCCAGAAACACCATATATTTT
CASSDRGSRNTIYF
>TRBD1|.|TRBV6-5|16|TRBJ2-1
TGTGCCAGCAGTTACGTCGGGACAGGACGGGGCAATGAGCAGTTCTTC
CASSYVGTGRGNEQFF
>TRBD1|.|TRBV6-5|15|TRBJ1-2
TGTGCCAGCAGTAACGGCCACAGGGGGAACTATGGCTACACCTTC
CASSNGHRGNYGYTF
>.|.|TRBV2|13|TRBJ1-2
TGTGCCAGCAGTCCCCCCCCGGGGAATGGCTACACCTTC
CASSPPPGNGYTF
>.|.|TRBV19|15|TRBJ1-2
TGTGCCAGTACCTTCGGGGTCCTTATAAACTATGGCTACACCTTC
CASTFGVLINYGYTF
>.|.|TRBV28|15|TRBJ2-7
TGTGCCAGCAGTGGGGCGGGGATTACCTCCTACGAGCAGTACTTC
CASSGAGITSYEQYF
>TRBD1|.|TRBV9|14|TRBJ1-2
TGTGCCAGCAGCATCGGGACAGGATACTATGGCTACACCTTC
CASSIGTGYYGYTF
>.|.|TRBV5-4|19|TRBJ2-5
TGTGCCAGCAGCTTGGACTTGGTGGGGGGGCAATCACGTCAAGAGACCCAGTACTTC
CASSLDLVGGQSRQETQYF
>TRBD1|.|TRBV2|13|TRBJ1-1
TGTGCCAGCAGTCAACAGGGGAGCACTGAAGCTTTCTTT
CASSQQGSTEAFF
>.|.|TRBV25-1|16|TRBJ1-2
TGTGCCAGCAGTGGAATTCCAACGCGAAGGGGCTATGGCTACACCTTC
CASSGIPTRRGYGYTF
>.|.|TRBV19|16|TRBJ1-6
TGTGCCAGTAGTACGGGTCAGAGCTCCTATAATTCACCCCTCCACTTT
CASSTGQSSYNSPLHF